This is a list of T cell receptor beta chains from one sample in a study of human thymus T cells. Generated by immunoSEQ multiplex PCR, the TCRdb table keeps only in-frame clones and is missing some. The sample has more than 45,000 clones, 94% seen once. The sequencing sample was made of blood. The receptors come from a boy in the first two years of life with a congenital heart defect but otherwise immunologically healthy. Each CDR3 is given with its conserved first and last residue. The order of the fields is CDR3 protein, CDR3 DNA, J gene, V gene, D gene, clone size. The D gene is left open where the match is weak. Clone size is given for some rows only: seen once, a few or many times, or a class if the clone is expanded.

CDR3aa: CASSQVGGSPLHF; CDR3nt: TGCGCCAGCAGCCAAGTAGGGGGTTCACCCCTCCACTTT; j_gene: TRBJ1-6; v_gene: TRBV4-3; d_gene: .; abundance: .
CDR3aa: CASSQDRDRGPWDNEKLFF; CDR3nt: TGTGCCAGCAGCCAAGATAGGGACAGGGGTCCGTGGGATAATGAAAAACTGTTTTTT; j_gene: TRBJ1-4; v_gene: TRBV4-2; d_gene: TRBD1; abundance: .
CDR3aa: CASSPFWTGSYEQYF; CDR3nt: TGCGCCAGCAGCCCCTTTTGGACAGGGTCCTACGAGCAGTACTTC; j_gene: TRBJ2-7; v_gene: TRBV5-1; d_gene: TRBD1; abundance: .
CDR3aa: CASSPQTRRYEQFF; CDR3nt: TGTGCCAGCAGTCCGCAGACTAGACGGTATGAGCAGTTCTTC; j_gene: TRBJ2-1; v_gene: TRBV2; d_gene: .; abundance: .
CDR3aa: CASSIRRGVGNEQFF; CDR3nt: TGTGCCAGCAGCATCCGGCGGGGTGTGGGCAATGAGCAGTTCTTC; j_gene: TRBJ2-1; v_gene: TRBV7-9; d_gene: .; abundance: once
CDR3aa: CASGLWGSNYGYTF; CDR3nt: TGTGCTAGTGGTTTGTGGGGGTCTAACTATGGCTACACCTTC; j_gene: TRBJ1-2; v_gene: TRBV12-5; d_gene: .; abundance: .
CDR3aa: CASSEPPSGREYEQYF; CDR3nt: TGTGCCAGCAGTGAGCCCCCTAGCGGGAGAGAGTACGAGCAGTACTTC; j_gene: TRBJ2-7; v_gene: TRBV6-1; d_gene: TRBD2; abundance: .
CDR3aa: CASSQGQGVGNTEAFF; CDR3nt: TGTGCCAGCAGCCAGGGACAGGGAGTAGGGAACACTGAAGCTTTCTTT; j_gene: TRBJ1-1; v_gene: TRBV5-8; d_gene: TRBD1; abundance: .
CDR3aa: CSVFFRDRGVDTEAFF; CDR3nt: TGCAGCGTTTTTTTCCGGGACAGGGGAGTGGACACTGAAGCTTTCTTT; j_gene: TRBJ1-1; v_gene: TRBV29-1; d_gene: TRBD1; abundance: .
CDR3aa: CASNTGTGVHEQYF; CDR3nt: TGTGCCAGCAACACCGGGACAGGGGTCCACGAGCAGTACTTC; j_gene: TRBJ2-7; v_gene: TRBV28; d_gene: TRBD1; abundance: once
CDR3aa: CASSIVGGSSYEQYF; CDR3nt: TGTGCCAGTAGTATAGTAGGTGGTTCTTCCTACGAGCAGTACTTC; j_gene: TRBJ2-7; v_gene: TRBV19; d_gene: .; abundance: .
CDR3aa: CAWRAGGGNEQFF; CDR3nt: TGTGCCTGGAGAGCGGGGGGCGGCAATGAGCAGTTCTTC; j_gene: TRBJ2-1; v_gene: TRBV30; d_gene: TRBD2; abundance: once
CDR3aa: CASSLREGEKLFF; CDR3nt: TGTGCCAGCAGTTTGAGGGAGGGTGAAAAACTGTTTTTT; j_gene: TRBJ1-4; v_gene: TRBV28; d_gene: .; abundance: .
CDR3aa: CASIRGQGSGNTEAFF; CDR3nt: TGTGCCAGCATAAGGGGACAGGGAAGTGGGAACACTGAAGCTTTCTTT; j_gene: TRBJ1-1; v_gene: TRBV6-6; d_gene: TRBD1; abundance: .
CDR3aa: CASSHDRVEAFF; CDR3nt: TGTGCCAGCAGCCATGACAGGGTTGAAGCTTTCTTT; j_gene: TRBJ1-1; v_gene: TRBV11-2; d_gene: TRBD1; abundance: .
CDR3aa: CASSHNRAMANVLTF; CDR3nt: TGTGCCAGCAGCCATAACAGGGCCATGGCCAACGTCCTGACTTTC; j_gene: TRBJ2-6; v_gene: TRBV5-4; d_gene: .; abundance: .
CDR3aa: CASSLGLSGNTIYF; CDR3nt: TGTGCCAGCAGTTTGGGACTCTCTGGAAACACCATATATTTT; j_gene: TRBJ1-3; v_gene: TRBV28; d_gene: .; abundance: once